This TCR beta chain was recovered during a study of Tregs in tolerant kidney transplant recipients. CDR1 and CDR2 from the germline V gene are SGHTA and FQGTGA. This CDR3 contains 13 residues. V was pared by 4 bases and J by 4 bases, with 11 bases between. The repertoire was sequenced with immunoSEQ multiplex PCR; TCRdb's copy has only in-frame clones and lacks some. Of just under 65,000 clones in the sample, about 98% are singletons; the top ten hold approximately 0.36%. V and J are TRBV7-3 and TRBJ2-7, with D perhaps matching TRBD1 (6 bases). This receptor was taken from a human donor who received a combined kidney and bone marrow transplant. Source: Tregs from blood, taken before the transplant. The CDR3 here is CASSSLQGYEQYF. CDR3 coding DNA: TGTGCCAGCAGCTCCTTACAGGGATACGAGCAGTACTTC. Looking up the rest from reference TRBV7-3 and TRBJ2-7 gives the full variable domain: GAGVSQTPSNKVTEKGKYVELRCDPISGHTALYWYRQSLGQGPEFLIYFQGTGAADDSGLPNDRFFAVRPEGSVSTLKIQRTERGDSAVYLCASSSLQGYEQYFGPGTRLTVT.